These 23 T cell receptor beta chains were sequenced from one sample in a study of CD8+CD57+ T cells in acquired aplastic anemia (dated by TCRdb to 2016 to 2018). The patients picked for sequencing were ones in whom flow cytometry had shown an expansion of CD8+CD57+ cells. TCRdb records Illumina HiSeq 2000 as the sequencer. Genomic DNA served as template for TCR beta VDJ combination and CDR3 sequence profiling. Starting from the raw public reads, TCRdb applied fastp trimming at Q25, assembled clones with MiXCR and retained in-frame beta chains. Identical CDR3 proteins give one entry, which carries the most common genes and DNA. The sample data list under 350,000 distinct CDR3 sequences, and about 50% of these were observed just once. Approximately 1.3% of the sample goes to the ten largest clones. The sequenced material came from sorted CD4+, CD8+, or CD8+CD57+ T cells (not recorded which) from PBMCs. These receptor sequences come from a human donor with aplastic anemia.

This rearrangement joins TRBV19 to TRBJ1-5; no clear D. V was cut by 3 bases and J by 4 bases, with 7 bases left in between. The length of the CDR3 is 13 residues. Germline values: CDR1 LNHDA, CDR2 SQIVND (reference sequence). The DNA for the CDR3 is TGTGCCAGTAGTATCGACGGGAATCAGCCCCAGCATTTT. It translates to CASSIDGNQPQHF.

This chain connects TRBV10-3 to TRBJ2-5, with unresolved D. The CDR3 has 15 amino acids. The V gene's germline CDR1 is ENHRY and CDR2 SYGVKD. V gave up 7 bases and J gave up 2 bases, with 17 bases separating them. CDR3 in amino acids: CAIKHSQDQQETQYF. CDR3 nucleotide sequence: TGTGCCATCAAGCACAGTCAAGACCAACAAGAGACCCAGTACTTC.

This clonotype was seen repeatedly, ten times or more. This chain joins TRBV19 and TRBJ1-6; TRBD1 matches at 9 bases. The CDR3 length is 16 residues. The V gene's germline CDR1 is LNHDA and CDR2 SQIVND (reference sequence). The J segment lost 4 bases and the V segment lost 8 bases, leaving 9 bases of the junction unmatched. The CDR3 spells CASSTGQGFYNSPLHF. CDR3 DNA: TGTGCCAGTTCTACGGGACAGGGCTTTTATAATTCACCCCTCCACTTT.

This chain links TRBV29-1 with TRBJ1-2; 9 bases are a match to TRBD1. This CDR3 comprises 15 residues. CDR1 is SQVTM, CDR2 ANQGSEA, per germline. V shed 7 bases and J 4 bases; nucleotides not matched to a gene: 13. The CDR3: CSARDREGRSYGYTF. CDR3 sequence (DNA): TGCAGCGCTCGGGACAGGGAAGGTCGAAGCTATGGCTACACCTTC.

This clonotype was seen at least ten times. The chain links TRBV6-5 to TRBJ2-7; D is possibly TRBD1 or TRBD2 (6 bases each). V lost 8 bases and J lost 5, with 16 bases in between. Germline V gene sequence: CDR1 MNHEY, CDR2 SVGAGI. The length of the CDR3 is 13 residues. The CDR3: CASRKGGTHEQYF. DNA for the CDR3: TGTGCCAGCCGAAAGGGGGGAACCCACGAGCAGTACTTC.

This clonotype was detected once. The chain is built from TRBV25-1 and TRBJ2-3; D is unclear. Germline V lookup: CDR1 MGHDK, CDR2 SYGVNS. V shed 1 base and J shed 4 bases, with 9 bases lying between them. The CDR3 is 14 amino acids. CDR3 loop: CASSEFKGPDTQYF. Here the CDR3 DNA reads TGTGCCAGCAGTGAATTTAAAGGACCAGATACGCAGTATTTT.

With respect to this clonotype: At one of its ends the junction is not consistent with the germline gene, which may arise from a read error. The chain has TRBV19 and TRBJ2-7; the match to TRBD2 covers 7 bases. This CDR3 is built from 14 residues. CDR1 and CDR2 from the germline V gene are LNHDA and SQIVND (reference sequence). This CDR3 reads CAGSSSGVSYEQYF. DNA of the CDR3: TGTGCCGGTAGTTCCAGCGGGGTCTCCTACGAGCAGTACTTC.

The chain recombines TRBV7-9 with TRBJ1-6, with 9 nucleotides matching TRBD1. The ends lost 5 bases at V and 12 bases at J; junction bases unmatched: 5. The CDR3 extends over 13 amino acids. Germline loops: CDR1 SEHNR, CDR2 FQNEAQ (reference sequence). The CDR3: CASSQQGAIPLHF. For the CDR3, the DNA is TGTGCCAGCAGCCAACAGGGGGCTATACCCCTCCACTTT.

The rearrangement joins TRBV6-6 to TRBJ2-5; 7 bases map to TRBD2. CDR1 and CDR2 from the germline V gene are MNHNY and SVGAGI (reference sequence). With 6 bases clipped from V and 4 bases from J, the junction kept 8 bases outside the gene matches. The CDR3 is 14 amino acids. The CDR3 DNA follows: TGTGCCAGCAGACCGGGAGGAAGGGGAGAGACCCAGTACTTC. This codes for CASRPGGRGETQYF.

This clonotype has ten or more counts. V gene TRBV10-2 combines with J gene TRBJ2-5; 9 nucleotides line up with TRBD1. Losses at the gene ends were 7 bases for V and 3 bases for J; bases not matched to a gene: 12. CDR1 and CDR2 from the germline V gene are WSHSY and SAAADI. This CDR3 contains 16 residues. The CDR3 sequence: CASNQGLGQGKETQYF. The CDR3 bases are TGCGCCAGCAACCAAGGTCTGGGACAGGGAAAAGAGACCCAGTACTTC.

This clonotype was detected only a few times. A read error may explain this, as a much larger clone is one base away. The chain couples TRBV10-3 to TRBJ1-6; a weak D match, TRBD1 (5 bases). V was clipped by 4 bases and J by 9 bases, with 19 bases between them. CDR1 ENHRY and CDR2 SYGVKD come from the germline V gene. The length of the CDR3 is 16 residues. This CDR3 reads CAISVGGVNDSSPLHF. CDR3 nucleotides: TGTGCCATCAGTGTGGGGGGGGTCAATGATAGTTCACCCCTCCACTTT.

This chain connects TRBV3-1 to TRBJ1-3, with D maybe TRBD1 (6 bases). Germline lookup yields CDR1 LGHDT and CDR2 YNNKEL (reference sequence). CDR3 size: 16 residues. The V and J ends lost 5 bases and 2 bases respectively, with 16 bases between them. Here the CDR3 reads CASSLAPGGPGNTIYF. CDR3 nucleotide sequence: TGTGCCAGCAGCTTAGCTCCCGGGGGGCCTGGAAACACCATATATTTT.

This clonotype was counted only a few times. The genes are TRBV15 and TRBJ1-2, with D perhaps matching TRBD1 (6 bases). Germline V CDR1 and CDR2: LNHNV, YYDKDF (reference sequence). With 4 bases removed from V and 7 bases from J, the gap between germline ends came to 25 bases. The CDR3 has 17 amino acids. The CDR3 region has the DNA TGTGCCACCAGCACCGGAGGGGATGACAGGCACGTCGGTGGCTACACCTTC. This translates into CATSTGGDDRHVGGYTF.

Note on this clonotype: The germline gene is not matched at one end of the junction; a read error may be the cause. The chain combines TRBV10-2 with TRBJ1-6; D not certain. The CDR3 runs to 14 residues. Germline CDR1 and CDR2: WSHSY and SAAADI. CDR3 DNA: TGCGCCAGCACTTCAGGTTCCCATAATTCACCGCTCCACTTT. It translates to CASTSGSHNSPLHF.

The chain is built from TRBV7-9 and TRBJ2-1; no reliable D call. V was pared by 5 bases and J by 13 bases, with 12 bases between. The CDR3 covers 11 residues. The germline V gene encodes CDR1 SEHNR and CDR2 FQNEAQ (reference sequence). CDR3 protein: CASSSTGTQFF. The CDR3, as DNA: TGTGCCAGCAGCAGCACCGGAACACAGTTCTTC.

This clonotype has a count of ten or more. This chain joins TRBV7-2 and TRBJ2-2; TRBD2 aligns across 7 bases. The CDR3 sequence is 16 residues long. Germline CDR1 and CDR2: SGHTA and FQGNSA. With 2 bases clipped from V and 0 bases from J, the junction kept 3 bases outside the gene matches. CDR3 sequence reads: CASSLNSGSNTGELFF. The CDR3 bases are TGTGCCAGCAGCTTAAATAGCGGGTCGAACACCGGGGAGCTGTTTTTT.

This clonotype was counted between two and nine times. The chain recombines TRBV7-2 with TRBJ2-1; 10 positions match TRBD2. V lost 0 bases to trimming and J lost 10 bases; unmatched junction nucleotides: 6. The CDR3 extends over 15 amino acids. CDR1 is SGHTA and CDR2 is FQGNSA in the germline V gene. DNA for the CDR3: TGTGCCAGCAGCTTAGCGTCGACTAGCGGGCGCGAGCAGTTCTTC. It specifies CASSLASTSGREQFF.

As for this clonotype: Germline and junction disagree at one end, which may indicate a read error. DNA of the CDR3: TGTGCCAGCAGCTTAAGGGCTAGCGGGAGCTCCGGGGAGCTGTACTTC. Its translation is CASSLRASGSSGELYF. V usage is TRBV7-2 and J usage is TRBJ2-7, with TRBD2 matching 10 bases. Germline V lookup: CDR1 SGHTA, CDR2 FQGNSA. The CDR3 is 16 amino acids.

This clonotype was counted at least ten times. This chain joins TRBV7-8 and TRBJ2-5, with TRBD2 matching 9 bases. V was pared by 5 bases and J by 4 bases, with 11 bases of the junction left unmatched. This CDR3 comprises 16 residues. CDR1 is SGHVS and CDR2 is FQNEAQ in the germline V gene. CDR3 in DNA: TGTGCCAGCAGCACACCCCCGGCGGGAGGGGGAGAGACCCAGTACTTC. Protein sequence: CASSTPPAGGGETQYF.

The CDR3 loop reads CASRTSGANVLTF. In DNA, the CDR3 is TGTGCCTCCCGTACTTCTGGGGCCAACGTCCTGACTTTC. J is TRBJ2-6 and V is TRBV7-8; D gene unclear. CDR1 and CDR2 (germline): SGHVS, FQNEAQ. V was cut by 11 bases and J by 1 base, with 9 bases left in between. The CDR3 length is 13 residues.

This clonotype was counted once. The gene calls are TRBV12-3 or TRBV12-4 and TRBJ1-2, with D perhaps matching TRBD1 (6 bases). Deletions cut 9 bases from V and 0 bases from J, with 14 bases between. The CDR3 spans 14 residues. The CDR3 coding sequence is TGTGCCAGAAGTCGGGACACTACTAACTATGGCTACACCTTC. Its translation: CARSRDTTNYGYTF.

The V gene is TRBV10-3, the J gene TRBJ2-2; the D is unclear. The CDR3 covers 14 residues. Germline V CDR1 and CDR2: ENHRY, SYGVKD. Between the trimmed V and J ends, which lost 3 bases and 2 bases, there was a span of 7 bases. The CDR3 is CAISDVINTGELFF. DNA for the CDR3: TGTGCCATCAGTGACGTAATAAACACCGGGGAGCTGTTTTTT.

The table lists this clonotype with a few counts. J is TRBJ2-1 and V is TRBV7-2, with 7 bases fitting TRBD2. V shed 7 bases, J shed 7 bases, and the junction held 16 bases outside the gene matches. The CDR3 has 16 amino acids. Germline CDR1 SGHTA, CDR2 FQGNSA. The CDR3 spells CASISSGFSGWNEQFF. The CDR3 DNA reads TGTGCCAGCATCTCGTCCGGATTTAGCGGGTGGAATGAGCAGTTCTTC.